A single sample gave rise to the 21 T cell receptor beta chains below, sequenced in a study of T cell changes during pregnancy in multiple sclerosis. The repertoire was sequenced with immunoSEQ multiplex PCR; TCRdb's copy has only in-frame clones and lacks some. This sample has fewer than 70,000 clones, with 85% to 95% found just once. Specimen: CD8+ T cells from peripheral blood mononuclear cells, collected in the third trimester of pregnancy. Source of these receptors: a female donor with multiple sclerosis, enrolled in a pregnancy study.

The CDR3 region is CSVESPTGGDRTEAFF. CDR3 nucleotides: TGCAGCGTTGAATCCCCGACAGGGGGCGATCGCACTGAAGCTTTCTTT. J is TRBJ1-1 and V is TRBV29-1; TRBD1 matches at 10 bases. The CDR3 is made up of 16 amino acids. The germline V gene encodes CDR1 SQVTM and CDR2 ANQGSEA. After removal of 2 bases from V and 4 bases from J, the junction contained 10 bases not matched to a gene.

CDR3 residues: CAWSAPGTVHLFGEKLFF. The CDR3 nucleotides are TGTGCCTGGAGTGCACCCGGGACAGTACATCTCTTCGGTGAAAAACTGTTTTTT. This chain uses TRBV30 with TRBJ1-4; TRBD1 agrees at 7 bases. CDR1 and CDR2 from the germline V gene are GTSNPN and SVGIG (reference sequence). The CDR3 sequence is 18 residues long. After removal of 1 base from V and 7 bases from J, the junction contained 18 bases not matched to a gene.

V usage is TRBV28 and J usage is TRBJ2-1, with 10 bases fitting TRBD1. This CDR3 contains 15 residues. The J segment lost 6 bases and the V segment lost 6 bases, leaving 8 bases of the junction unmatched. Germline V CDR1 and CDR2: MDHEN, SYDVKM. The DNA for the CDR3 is TGTGCCAGCAGCTTCGGGACAGGGGAACTCAATGAGCAGTTCTTC. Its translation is CASSFGTGELNEQFF.

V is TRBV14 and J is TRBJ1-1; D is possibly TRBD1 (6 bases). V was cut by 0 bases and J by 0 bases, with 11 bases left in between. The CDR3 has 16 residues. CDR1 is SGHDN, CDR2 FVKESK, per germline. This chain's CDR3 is CASSQDMTGLNTEAFF. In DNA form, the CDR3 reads TGTGCCAGCAGCCAAGATATGACAGGACTGAACACTGAAGCTTTCTTT.

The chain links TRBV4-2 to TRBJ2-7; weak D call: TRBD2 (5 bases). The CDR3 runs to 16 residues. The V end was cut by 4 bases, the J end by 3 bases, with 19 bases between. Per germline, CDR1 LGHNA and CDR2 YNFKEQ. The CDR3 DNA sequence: TGTGCCAGCAGCCCCGTCTTAGGCGGGTTTAACTACGAGCAGTACTTC. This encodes CASSPVLGGFNYEQYF.

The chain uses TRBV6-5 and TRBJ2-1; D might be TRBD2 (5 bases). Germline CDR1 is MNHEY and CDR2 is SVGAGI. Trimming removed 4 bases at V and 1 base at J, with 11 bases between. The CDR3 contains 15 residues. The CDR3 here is CASSLPGVSYNEQFF. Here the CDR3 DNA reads TGTGCCAGCAGTTTGCCCGGGGTGTCCTACAATGAGCAGTTCTTC.

The CDR3 loop is CASSQEWGVGAVAKNIQYF. In DNA, the CDR3 is TGCGCCAGCAGCCAAGAATGGGGGGTAGGGGCCGTAGCCAAAAACATTCAGTACTTC. The chain combines TRBV4-3 with TRBJ2-4; possible D gene TRBD2, 6 bases. Germline V gene sequence: CDR1 LGHNA, CDR2 YSLEER. The CDR3 is 19 residues long. Trimming removed 0 bases from V and 0 bases from J, with 18 bases in between.

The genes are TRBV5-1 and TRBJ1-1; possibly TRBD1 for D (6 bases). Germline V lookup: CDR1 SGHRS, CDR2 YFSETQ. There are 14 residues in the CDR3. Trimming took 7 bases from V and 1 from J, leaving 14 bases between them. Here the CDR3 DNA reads TGCGCCAGCGGCCTACAGGGCGCGAACACTGAAGCTTTCTTT. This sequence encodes CASGLQGANTEAFF.

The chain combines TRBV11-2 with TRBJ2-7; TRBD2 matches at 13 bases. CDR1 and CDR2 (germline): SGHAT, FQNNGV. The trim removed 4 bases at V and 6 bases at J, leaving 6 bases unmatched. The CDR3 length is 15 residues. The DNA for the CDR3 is TGTGCCAGCAGCTACGAACTAGCGGGAGGGTTCGAGCAGTACTTC. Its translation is CASSYELAGGFEQYF.

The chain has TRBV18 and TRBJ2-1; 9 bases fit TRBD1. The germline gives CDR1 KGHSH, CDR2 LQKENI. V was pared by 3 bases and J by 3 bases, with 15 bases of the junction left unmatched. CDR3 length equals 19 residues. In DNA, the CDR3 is TGTGCCAGCTCACCGGGACAGGGCTCTCCTACGGGGTACTACAATGAGCAGTTCTTC. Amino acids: CASSPGQGSPTGYYNEQFF.

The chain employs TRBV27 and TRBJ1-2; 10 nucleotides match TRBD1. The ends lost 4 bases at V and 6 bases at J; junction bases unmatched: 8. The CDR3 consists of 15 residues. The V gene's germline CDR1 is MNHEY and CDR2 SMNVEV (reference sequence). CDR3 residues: CASSYNDRGHDGYTF. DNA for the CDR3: TGTGCCAGCAGTTATAACGACAGGGGGCATGATGGCTACACCTTC.

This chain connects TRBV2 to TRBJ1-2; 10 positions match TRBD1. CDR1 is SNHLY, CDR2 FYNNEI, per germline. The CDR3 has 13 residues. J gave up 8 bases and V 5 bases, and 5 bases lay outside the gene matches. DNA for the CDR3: TGTGCCAGCAGTCCCGACAGGGGGCAGGGCTACACCTTC. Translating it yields CASSPDRGQGYTF.

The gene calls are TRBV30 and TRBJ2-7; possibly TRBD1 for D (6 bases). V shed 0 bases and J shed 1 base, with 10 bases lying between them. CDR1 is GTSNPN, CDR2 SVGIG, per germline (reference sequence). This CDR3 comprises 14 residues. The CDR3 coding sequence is TGTGCCTGGAGTGTACGAGGGGGTTCCTACGAGCAGTACTTC. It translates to CAWSVRGGSYEQYF.

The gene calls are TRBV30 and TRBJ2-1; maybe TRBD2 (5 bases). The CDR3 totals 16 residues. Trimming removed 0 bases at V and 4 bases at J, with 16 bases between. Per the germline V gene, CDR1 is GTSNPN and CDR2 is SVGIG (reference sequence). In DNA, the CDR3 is TGTGCCTGGAGTGTGGATCCGGCGGGCCGTTACAATGAGCAGTTCTTC. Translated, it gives CAWSVDPAGRYNEQFF.

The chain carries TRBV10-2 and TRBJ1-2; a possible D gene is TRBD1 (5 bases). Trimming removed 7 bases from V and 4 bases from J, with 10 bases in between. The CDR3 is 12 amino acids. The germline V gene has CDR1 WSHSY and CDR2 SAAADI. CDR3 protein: CASKQGTYGYTF. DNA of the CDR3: TGCGCCAGCAAGCAGGGTACCTATGGCTACACCTTC.

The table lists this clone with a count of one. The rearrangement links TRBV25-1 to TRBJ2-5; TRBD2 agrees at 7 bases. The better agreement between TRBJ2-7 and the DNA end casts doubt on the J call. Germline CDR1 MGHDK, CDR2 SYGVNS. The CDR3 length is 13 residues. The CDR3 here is CASTAGALNEQYF. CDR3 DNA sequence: TGTGCCAGCACCGCGGGAGCCCTAAACGAGCAGTACTTC.

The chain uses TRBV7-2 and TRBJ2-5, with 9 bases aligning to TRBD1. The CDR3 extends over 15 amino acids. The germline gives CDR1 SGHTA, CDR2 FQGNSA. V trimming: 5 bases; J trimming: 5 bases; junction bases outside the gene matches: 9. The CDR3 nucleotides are TGTGCCAGCAGCACTTGGGACAGGGTGAGGGAGACCCAGTACTTC. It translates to CASSTWDRVRETQYF. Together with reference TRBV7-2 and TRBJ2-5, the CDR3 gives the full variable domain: GAGVSQSPSNKVTEKGKDVELRCDPISGHTALYWYRQSLGQGLEFLIYFQGNSAPDKSGLPSDRFSAERTGGSVSTLTIQRTQQEDSAVYLCASSTWDRVRETQYFGPGTRLLVL.

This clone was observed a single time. CDR3 sequence: CASSYIRTGQGAIETQYF. The CDR3 DNA reads TGTGCCAGCAGCTATATACGAACGGGACAGGGGGCGATAGAGACCCAGTACTTC. V is TRBV7-4 and J is TRBJ2-5; TRBD1 aligns across 12 bases. The length of the CDR3 is 18 residues. Germline CDR1 is SGHVT and CDR2 is SQSDAQ. The V gene end was trimmed by 4 bases and the J gene end by 4 bases; junction bases not matched to a gene: 13.

The CDR3 reads CASRLTLLQETQYF. CDR3 bases: TGCGCCAGTAGACTAACACTCCTACAAGAGACCCAGTACTTC. The gene calls are TRBV5-1 and TRBJ2-5; D is possibly TRBD2 (5 bases). Trimming removed 8 bases at V and 2 bases at J, with 16 bases between. CDR1 is SGHRS and CDR2 is YFSETQ in the germline V gene. The CDR3 covers 14 residues.

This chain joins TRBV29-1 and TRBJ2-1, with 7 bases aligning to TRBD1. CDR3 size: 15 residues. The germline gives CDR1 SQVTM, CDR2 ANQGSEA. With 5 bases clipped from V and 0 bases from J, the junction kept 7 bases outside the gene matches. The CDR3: CSVRRGPNSYNEQFF. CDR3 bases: TGCAGCGTTCGAAGGGGGCCCAACTCCTACAATGAGCAGTTCTTC.

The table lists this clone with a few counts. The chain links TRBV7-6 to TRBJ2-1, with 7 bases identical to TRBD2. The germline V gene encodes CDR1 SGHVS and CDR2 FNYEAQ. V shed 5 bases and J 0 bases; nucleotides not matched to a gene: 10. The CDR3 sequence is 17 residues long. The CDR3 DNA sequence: TGTGCCAGCAGCCCCTTTGCACTAGCGAGCTCCTACAATGAGCAGTTCTTC. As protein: CASSPFALASSYNEQFF.